This TCR beta chain was retrieved from a study of T cell responses to AZD1222 COVID-19 vaccine. Germline V CDR1 and CDR2: SEHNR, FQNEAQ (reference sequence). The CDR3 has 14 residues. V gave up 8 bases and J gave up 2 bases, with 13 bases separating them. The repertoire was sequenced with immunoSEQ multiplex PCR; TCRdb's copy has only in-frame clones and lacks some. Among 110,000 to 150,000 clones listed, 90% to 95% were seen once. The chain is built from TRBV7-9 and TRBJ1-3, with D unclear. The source is an adult who had recovered from COVID-19. The material sequenced was peripheral blood, taken after recovery from COVID-19. CDR3 protein: CASAPREAGNTIYF. DNA of the CDR3: TGTGCCAGCGCACCTCGGGAGGCTGGAAACACCATATATTTT.